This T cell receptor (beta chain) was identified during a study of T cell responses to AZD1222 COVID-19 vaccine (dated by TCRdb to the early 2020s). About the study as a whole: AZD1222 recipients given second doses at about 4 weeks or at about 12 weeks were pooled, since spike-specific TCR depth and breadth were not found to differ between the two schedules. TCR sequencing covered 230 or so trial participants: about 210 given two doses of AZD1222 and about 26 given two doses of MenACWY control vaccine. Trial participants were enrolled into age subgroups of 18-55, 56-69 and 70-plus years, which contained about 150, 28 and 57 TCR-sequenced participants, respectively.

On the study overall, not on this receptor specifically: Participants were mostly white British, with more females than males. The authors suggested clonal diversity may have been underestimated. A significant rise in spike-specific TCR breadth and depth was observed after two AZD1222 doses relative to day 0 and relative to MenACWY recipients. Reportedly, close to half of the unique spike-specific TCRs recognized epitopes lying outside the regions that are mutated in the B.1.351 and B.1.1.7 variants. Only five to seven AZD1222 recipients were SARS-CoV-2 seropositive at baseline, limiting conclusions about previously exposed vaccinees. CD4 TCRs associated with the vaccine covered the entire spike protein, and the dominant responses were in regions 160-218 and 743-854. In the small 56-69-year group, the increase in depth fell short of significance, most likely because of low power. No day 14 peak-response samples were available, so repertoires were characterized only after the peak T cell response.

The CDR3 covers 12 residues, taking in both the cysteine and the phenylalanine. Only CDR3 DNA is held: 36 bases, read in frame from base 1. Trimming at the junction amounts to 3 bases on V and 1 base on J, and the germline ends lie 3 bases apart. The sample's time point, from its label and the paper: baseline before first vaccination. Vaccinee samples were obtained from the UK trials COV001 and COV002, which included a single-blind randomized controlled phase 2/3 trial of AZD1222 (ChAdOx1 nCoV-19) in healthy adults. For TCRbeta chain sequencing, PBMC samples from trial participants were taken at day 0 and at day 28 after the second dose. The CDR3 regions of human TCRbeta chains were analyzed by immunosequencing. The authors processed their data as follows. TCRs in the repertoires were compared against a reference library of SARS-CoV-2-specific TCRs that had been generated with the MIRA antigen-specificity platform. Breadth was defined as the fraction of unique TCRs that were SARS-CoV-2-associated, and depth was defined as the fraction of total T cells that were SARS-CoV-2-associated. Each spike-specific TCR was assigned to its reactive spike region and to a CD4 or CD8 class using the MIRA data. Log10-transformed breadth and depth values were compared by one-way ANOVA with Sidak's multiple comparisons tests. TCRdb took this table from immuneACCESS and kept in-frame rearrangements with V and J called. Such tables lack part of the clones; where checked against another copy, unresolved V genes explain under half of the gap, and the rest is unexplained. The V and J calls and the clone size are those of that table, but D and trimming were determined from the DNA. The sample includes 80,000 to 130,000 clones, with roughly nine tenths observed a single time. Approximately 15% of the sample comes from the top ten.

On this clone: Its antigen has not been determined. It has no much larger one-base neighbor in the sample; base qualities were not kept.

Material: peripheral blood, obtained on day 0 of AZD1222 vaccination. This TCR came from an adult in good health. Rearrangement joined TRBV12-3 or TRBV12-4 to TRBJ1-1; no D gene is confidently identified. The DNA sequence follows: TGTGCCAGCAGTTTTTGGAACACTGAAGCTTTCTTT. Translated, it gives CASSFWNTEAFF.